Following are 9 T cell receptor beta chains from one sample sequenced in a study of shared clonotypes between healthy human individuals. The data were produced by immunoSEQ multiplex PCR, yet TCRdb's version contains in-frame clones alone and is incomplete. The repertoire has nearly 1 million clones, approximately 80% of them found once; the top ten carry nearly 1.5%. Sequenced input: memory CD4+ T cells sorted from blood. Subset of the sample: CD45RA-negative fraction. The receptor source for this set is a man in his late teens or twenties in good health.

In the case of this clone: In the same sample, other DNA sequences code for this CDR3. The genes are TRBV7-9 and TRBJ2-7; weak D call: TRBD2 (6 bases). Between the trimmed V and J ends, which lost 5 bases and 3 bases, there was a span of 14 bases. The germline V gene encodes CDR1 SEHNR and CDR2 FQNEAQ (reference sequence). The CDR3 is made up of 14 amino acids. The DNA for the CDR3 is TGTGCCAGCAGCCTTCGCGGAGGGAGCTACGAGCAGTACTTC. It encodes CASSLRGGSYEQYF.

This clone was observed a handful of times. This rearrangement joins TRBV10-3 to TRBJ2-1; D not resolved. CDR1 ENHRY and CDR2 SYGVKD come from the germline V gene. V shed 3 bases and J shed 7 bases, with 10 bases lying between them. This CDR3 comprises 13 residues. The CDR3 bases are TGTGCCATCAGTGAAAGGTGGGAAAATGAGCAGTTCTTC. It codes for CAISERWENEQFF.

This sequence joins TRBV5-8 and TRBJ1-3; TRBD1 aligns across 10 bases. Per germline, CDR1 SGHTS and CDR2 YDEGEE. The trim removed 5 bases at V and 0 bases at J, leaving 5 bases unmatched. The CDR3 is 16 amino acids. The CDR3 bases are TGTGCCAGCAGATTACGGACAGGGGGCTCTGGAAACACCATATATTTT. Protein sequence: CASRLRTGGSGNTIYF.

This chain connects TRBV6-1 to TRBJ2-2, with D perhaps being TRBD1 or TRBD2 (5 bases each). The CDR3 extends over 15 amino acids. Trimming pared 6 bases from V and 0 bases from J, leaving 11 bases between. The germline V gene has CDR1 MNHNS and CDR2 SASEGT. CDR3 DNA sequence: TGTGCCAGCAGGTGGGGGATAGCGAACACCGGGGAGCTGTTTTTT. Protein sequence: CASRWGIANTGELFF.

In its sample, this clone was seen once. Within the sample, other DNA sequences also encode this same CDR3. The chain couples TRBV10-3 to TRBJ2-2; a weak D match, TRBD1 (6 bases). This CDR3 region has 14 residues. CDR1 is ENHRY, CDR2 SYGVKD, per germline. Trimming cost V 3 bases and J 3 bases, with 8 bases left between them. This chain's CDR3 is CAISEQGDTGELFF. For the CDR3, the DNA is TGTGCCATCAGTGAACAGGGAGACACCGGGGAGCTGTTTTTT.

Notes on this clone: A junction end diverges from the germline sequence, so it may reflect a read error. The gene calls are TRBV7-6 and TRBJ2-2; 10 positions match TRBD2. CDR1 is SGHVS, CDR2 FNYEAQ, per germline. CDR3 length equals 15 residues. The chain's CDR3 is CASSLAGAVTGELFF. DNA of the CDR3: TGTGCCAGCAGCCTAGCGGGAGCGGTCACCGGGGAGCTGTTTTTT.

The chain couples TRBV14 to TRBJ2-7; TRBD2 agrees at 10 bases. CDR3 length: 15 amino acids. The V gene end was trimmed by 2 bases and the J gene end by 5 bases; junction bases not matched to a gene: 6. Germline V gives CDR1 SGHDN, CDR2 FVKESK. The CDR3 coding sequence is TGTGCCAGCAGCCAAAGGCTAGCGGGAGCGGACGAGCAGTACTTC. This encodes CASSQRLAGADEQYF.

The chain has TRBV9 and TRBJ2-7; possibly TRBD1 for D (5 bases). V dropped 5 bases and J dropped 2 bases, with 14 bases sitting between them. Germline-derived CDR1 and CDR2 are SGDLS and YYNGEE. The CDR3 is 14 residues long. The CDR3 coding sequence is TGTGCCAGCAGTAAGTCAGGGCCCCCCTACGAGCAGTACTTC. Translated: CASSKSGPPYEQYF. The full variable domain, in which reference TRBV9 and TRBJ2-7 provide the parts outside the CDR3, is DSGVTQTPKHLITATGQRVTLRCSPRSGDLSVYWYQQSLDQGLQFLIQYYNGEERAKGNILERFSAQQFPDLHSELNLSSLELGDSALYFCASSKSGPPYEQYFGPGTRLTVT.

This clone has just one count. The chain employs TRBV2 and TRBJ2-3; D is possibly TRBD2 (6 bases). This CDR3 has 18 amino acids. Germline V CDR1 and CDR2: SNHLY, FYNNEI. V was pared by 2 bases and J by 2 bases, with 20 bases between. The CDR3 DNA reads TGTGCCAGCAGTGAAATCATCTTCGGGCTAGCGTCCACAGATACGCAGTATTTT. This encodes CASSEIIFGLASTDTQYF. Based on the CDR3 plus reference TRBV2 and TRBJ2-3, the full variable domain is EPEVTQTPSHQVTQMGQEVILRCVPISNHLYFYWYRQILGQKVEFLVSFYNNEISEKSEIFDDQFSVERPDGSNFTLKIRSTKLEDSAMYFCASSEIIFGLASTDTQYFGPGTRLTVL.